What follows are 29 T cell receptor beta chains derived from one specimen sequenced in a study of T cells in Graves' hyperthyroidism and ophthalmopathy. TCR beta CDR3 sequences were amplified from RNA transcripts. First-round RT-PCR of the TCR CDR3 relied on the HTBI primer set. In TCRdb, the multiplex PCR reads were re-called with MiXCR into one record per CDR3 protein. The table shows 190,000 or so distinct CDR3 sequences, with approximately 20% occurring only once. Material: blood. The receptor source for this set is a man aged 35-49 years with Graves' hyperthyroidism.

This chain connects TRBV27 to TRBJ2-2, with D unclear. This CDR3 contains 14 residues. V shed 7 bases and J shed 4 bases, with 13 bases lying between them. Germline CDR1 reads MNHEY; CDR2 reads SMNVEV (reference sequence). The CDR3: CASKLAGFTGELFF. In nucleotides, the CDR3 is TGTGCCAGCAAACTCGCAGGTTTCACCGGGGAGCTGTTTTTT.

This clonotype was recorded at least ten times. The chain employs TRBV11-3 and TRBJ2-3; possibly TRBD2 for D (7 bases). CDR3 length: 16 residues. Germline lookup yields CDR1 SGHNT and CDR2 YENEEA. Trimming pared 1 base from V and 1 base from J, leaving 12 bases between. The CDR3: CASSLGGGRGTDTQYF. The CDR3 DNA sequence: TGTGCCAGCAGCTTAGGGGGGGGCCGTGGCACAGATACGCAGTATTTT. The whole variable domain, remainder taken from reference TRBV11-3 and TRBJ2-3, is EAGVVQSPRYKIIEKKQPVAFWCNPISGHNTLYWYLQNLGQGPELLIRYENEEAVDDSQLPKDRFSAERLKGVDSTLKIQPAELGDSAVYLCASSLGGGRGTDTQYFGPGTRLTVL.

The chain carries TRBV28 and TRBJ1-1, with a weak D call TRBD1 (5 bases). This CDR3 is built from 12 residues. CDR1 and CDR2 (germline): MDHEN, SYDVKM. Trimming pared 9 bases from V and 1 base from J, leaving 9 bases between. The CDR3 DNA follows: TGTGCCAGTTCGACAGAGAACACTGAAGCTTTCTTT. As protein: CASSTENTEAFF.

The rearrangement joins TRBV9 to TRBJ1-4; D gene uncertain. Trimming removed 10 bases from V and 5 bases from J, with 18 bases in between. The CDR3 runs 14 residues. Per the germline V gene, CDR1 is SGDLS and CDR2 is YYNGEE. This CDR3 reads CASARALANEKLFF. The CDR3 nucleotides read TGTGCCTCTGCCCGGGCTTTGGCGAATGAAAAACTGTTTTTT.

This clonotype was counted many times. J is TRBJ2-7 and V is TRBV7-9, with D unclear. Trimming removed 3 bases from V and 4 bases from J, with 22 bases in between. CDR3 length: 17 amino acids. CDR1 SEHNR and CDR2 FQNEAQ come from the germline V gene (reference sequence). The CDR3 loop reads CASSFTYDGHGRYEQYF. The DNA for the CDR3 is TGTGCCAGCAGCTTCACCTACGATGGCCATGGAAGATACGAGCAGTACTTC.

This clonotype was seen repeatedly, ten times or more. The chain couples TRBV27 to TRBJ1-1; D uncertain. V was trimmed by 2 bases and J by 10 bases, leaving 17 bases between them. The CDR3 is 14 residues long. CDR1 is MNHEY, CDR2 SMNVEV, per germline (reference sequence). CDR3 DNA sequence: TGTGCCAGCAGTTTACTGACCTCCCTGAACGGAGCTTTCTTT. It translates to CASSLLTSLNGAFF.

This clonotype was counted ten times or more. The V and J genes are TRBV24-1 and TRBJ1-4, with 7 bases matching TRBD1. Germline V lookup: CDR1 KGHDR, CDR2 SFDVKD. The CDR3 covers 15 residues. With 4 bases clipped from V and 7 bases from J, the junction kept 8 bases outside the gene matches. The CDR3, as DNA: TGTGCCACCAGTGAGAAACAGGGGATGCGTGAAAAACTGTTTTTT. Amino acid sequence: CATSEKQGMREKLFF.

This clonotype was detected ten times or more. The V call is TRBV3-1, the J call TRBJ2-1, with 9 positions matching TRBD2. Looked up from germline, CDR1 is LGHDT and CDR2 is YNNKEL (reference sequence). This CDR3 is 15 amino acids long. V dropped 3 bases and J dropped 4; count of bases not matched to a gene: 4. DNA of the CDR3: TGTGCCAGCAGCCATTTGCGGGGGGGGTACAATGAGCAGTTCTTC. Translating it yields CASSHLRGGYNEQFF.

This clonotype occurred many times. The J gene is TRBJ1-5, the V gene TRBV30, with D tentatively TRBD1 (5 bases). The CDR3 is 14 residues long. Trimming stripped 3 bases from V and 7 bases from J, with 16 bases between. Germline CDR1 and CDR2: GTSNPN and SVGIG (reference sequence). Written as DNA, the CDR3 is TGTGCCTGGAGGGGGGGGGGATCGGTGCAGCCCCAGCATTTT. This translates into CAWRGGGSVQPQHF.

The gene calls are TRBV6-1 and TRBJ2-3; D may be TRBD1 or TRBD2 (6 bases each). This CDR3 has 16 amino acids. CDR1 is MNHNS and CDR2 is SASEGT in the germline V gene. Trimming removed 6 bases from V and 5 bases from J, with 21 bases in between. The chain's CDR3 is CASSREGEEGGDTQYF. Written as DNA, the CDR3 is TGTGCCAGCAGCCGAGAGGGGGAAGAGGGGGGAGATACGCAGTATTTT.

This clonotype showed up many times. The rearrangement joins TRBV20-1 to TRBJ2-7, with TRBD1 identical over 7 bases. Germline V gene lookup returns CDR1 DFQATT and CDR2 SNEGSKA (reference sequence). The CDR3 runs 10 residues. As DNA, the CDR3 is TGCGCGGCAGGGGGCTACGAGCAGTACTTC. Translating gives CAAGGYEQYF.

This clonotype was picked up many times. The CDR3 spells CASSLTKGLSYEQYF. The CDR3 DNA reads TGTGCCAGCAGTTTAACTAAGGGTCTCTCCTACGAGCAGTACTTC. The chain has TRBV28 and TRBJ2-7; D is unresolved. V lost 2 bases and J 0 bases, leaving 11 bases between the germline ends. Germline V gene lookup returns CDR1 MDHEN and CDR2 SYDVKM. The CDR3 length is 15 residues.

Ten or more counts support this clonotype. The CDR3 loop reads CASSLGPHNQPQHF. Written as DNA, the CDR3 is TGCGCCAGCAGCTTGGGACCGCACAATCAGCCCCAGCATTTT. The gene calls are TRBV5-1 and TRBJ1-5; no clear D. Trimming removed 0 bases at V and 3 bases at J, with 7 bases between. The length of the CDR3 is 14 residues. Germline V gives CDR1 SGHRS, CDR2 YFSETQ.

The chain is built from TRBV6-4 and TRBJ2-3; TRBD2 matches 8 bases. The CDR3 is made up of 16 amino acids. The ends lost 3 bases at V and 0 bases at J; junction bases unmatched: 5. Germline CDR1 is MRHNA and CDR2 is SNTAGT. The CDR3 region is CASSEGAGASTDTQYF. The CDR3 nucleotides read TGTGCCAGCAGTGAAGGAGCGGGGGCTAGCACAGATACGCAGTATTTT.

This clonotype was observed at least ten times. As DNA, the CDR3 is TGTGCCAGCAGCCAAGTCCGGACAGGGTTCGACGAGCAGTACTTC. It encodes CASSQVRTGFDEQYF. The genes are TRBV3-1 and TRBJ2-7, with 8 positions matching TRBD1. CDR1 LGHDT and CDR2 YNNKEL come from the germline V gene (reference sequence). With 1 base clipped from V and 5 bases from J, the junction kept 7 bases outside the gene matches. This CDR3 contains 15 residues.

This rearrangement joins TRBV4-2 to TRBJ2-1; no reliable D call. This CDR3 comprises 15 residues. Trimming shortened V by 0 bases and J by 3 bases, and 9 bases separated the two germline ends. Per the germline V gene, CDR1 is LGHNA and CDR2 is YNFKEQ. CDR3 nucleotides: TGTGCCAGCAGCCAAGATCAGCGTAGCTACAATGAGCAGTTCTTC. Its translation: CASSQDQRSYNEQFF.

This clonotype was counted ten times or more. The chain is built from TRBV20-1 and TRBJ2-5; D is undetermined. V was clipped by 3 bases and J by 2 bases, with 7 bases between them. Per germline, CDR1 DFQATT and CDR2 SNEGSKA (reference sequence). The CDR3 covers 12 residues. The CDR3: CSASSEQETQYF. The CDR3 DNA is TGCAGTGCTAGTTCGGAGCAAGAGACCCAGTACTTC.

This clonotype was counted many times. This chain uses TRBV20-1 with TRBJ2-3; D might be TRBD1 or TRBD2, each matching 7 bases. The CDR3 has 16 residues. V was shortened by 4 bases and J by 0 bases, with 17 bases between the two germline ends. Germline assignment: CDR1 DFQATT and CDR2 SNEGSKA (reference sequence). CDR3 coding DNA: TGCAGTGCTACGAATTACAGGGGAGGGAGCACAGATACGCAGTATTTT. Translating it yields CSATNYRGGSTDTQYF.

Ten or more counts support this clonotype. V and J are TRBV5-6 and TRBJ1-2, with D tentatively TRBD1 (6 bases). The V and J ends lost 4 bases and 4 bases respectively, with 11 bases between them. Germline V lookup: CDR1 SGHDT, CDR2 YYEEEE. The CDR3 length is 13 residues. The CDR3 here is CASSIRGGYGYTF. The CDR3 DNA sequence: TGTGCCAGCAGCATCAGGGGTGGCTATGGCTACACCTTC.

The chain uses TRBV19 and TRBJ1-1; D call uncertain. Germline loops: CDR1 LNHDA, CDR2 SQIVND (reference sequence). The CDR3 totals 14 residues. Trimming removed 8 bases from V and 2 bases from J, with 15 bases in between. The chain's CDR3 is CASFHTGRNTEAFF. CDR3 nucleotides: TGTGCCAGTTTCCACACCGGACGAAACACTGAAGCTTTCTTT.

The chain employs TRBV20-1 and TRBJ2-3; D is undetermined. The CDR3 contains 15 residues. Germline CDR1 DFQATT, CDR2 SNEGSKA (reference sequence). Trimming shortened V by 0 bases and J by 1 base, and 11 bases separated the two germline ends. The chain's CDR3 is CSARDSQLGTDTQYF. The CDR3 coding sequence is TGCAGTGCTAGAGATAGTCAGCTTGGCACAGATACGCAGTATTTT.

This clonotype was found a few times. The rearrangement uses TRBV20-1 and TRBJ1-3; D not certain. This CDR3 is 16 amino acids long. From germline, CDR1 is DFQATT and CDR2 SNEGSKA (reference sequence). V lost 0 bases and J lost 0, with 12 bases in between. CDR3 bases: TGCAGTGCTAGAGATCTAGCCCAGAGCTCTGGAAACACCATATATTTT. It encodes CSARDLAQSSGNTIYF.

V gene TRBV11-3 combines with J gene TRBJ2-1, with D maybe TRBD2 (7 bases). CDR3 length equals 15 residues. The V gene's germline CDR1 is SGHNT and CDR2 YENEEA. Trimming removed 5 bases at V and 8 bases at J, with 19 bases between. The CDR3, as DNA: TGTGCCAGCAGCCAAGGGACGGGGGGCCGTCATGAGCAGTTCTTC. Translation gives CASSQGTGGRHEQFF.

Details on this clonotype: One end of the junction does not line up with germline, which may come from a read error. The V call is TRBV6-2 or TRBV6-3, the J call TRBJ2-7, with D possibly TRBD2 on 5 matching bases. The CDR3 totals 14 residues. Germline values: CDR1 MNHEY, CDR2 SVGEGT. The DNA for the CDR3 is TGTGCCAGCATAGCGCCGGGGAGCTCCTGCGAGCAGTACTTC. This gives the protein CASIAPGSSCEQYF.

This clonotype was observed many times. The chain combines TRBV7-3 with TRBJ2-1, with a tentative D call TRBD1 (6 bases). V gave up 0 bases and J gave up 8 bases, with 8 bases separating them. Per the germline V gene, CDR1 is SGHTA and CDR2 is FQGTGA. The CDR3 contains 13 residues. CDR3 bases: TGTGCCAGCAGCTTAACCAGGGGTGATGAGCAGTTCTTC. This gives the protein CASSLTRGDEQFF.

This chain uses TRBV6-1 with TRBJ2-7; D is ambiguous. The V gene lost 4 bases and the J gene lost 5 bases, with 18 bases spanning the gap. The CDR3 totals 15 residues. Germline values: CDR1 MNHNS, CDR2 SASEGT. In DNA form, the CDR3 reads TGTGCCAGCAGTGTCCCGGTGGGCGGTTTAGACGAGCAGTACTTC. The encoded protein is CASSVPVGGLDEQYF.

This clonotype appeared many times. The gene calls are TRBV7-2 and TRBJ1-4, with D unresolved. Trimming removed 1 base at V and 4 bases at J, with 7 bases between. This CDR3 comprises 14 residues. In germline, CDR1 is SGHTA, CDR2 FQGNSA. This chain's CDR3 is CASSLDGGNEKLFF. The CDR3 DNA reads TGTGCCAGCAGCTTAGATGGCGGTAATGAAAAACTGTTTTTT.

This clonotype was seen at least ten times. V usage is TRBV28 and J usage is TRBJ2-7; no definite D call. The V gene lost 5 bases and the J gene lost 7 bases, with 9 bases spanning the gap. The germline gives CDR1 MDHEN, CDR2 SYDVKM. The CDR3 length is 11 residues. The CDR3 loop is CASSVSREQYF. Written as DNA, the CDR3 is TGTGCCAGCAGTGTTAGCCGAGAGCAGTACTTC.

This chain connects TRBV10-3 to TRBJ1-2; D gene ambiguous. This CDR3 is built from 12 residues. The germline V and J ends were trimmed by 7 bases and 4 bases, with 10 bases remaining between them. Germline V gene lookup returns CDR1 ENHRY and CDR2 SYGVKD. The CDR3, as DNA: TGTGCCATCAACCCGGGATCCTATGGCTACACCTTC. Its translation: CAINPGSYGYTF.